One sample yielded the 19 T cell receptor beta chains listed below, sequenced in a study of human T cells and chemical hapten exposure. TCRdb recomputed calls from the RACE reads with MiXCR, one row per CDR3 protein. The data hold over 50,000 distinct CDR3 sequences, with 9.5% to 10% observed a single time. Sample time point: pre-sensitization, week 0. Treatment reported: therapeutic diphenylcyclopropenone sensitization with weekly scalp DPC. RNA extraction used unfractionated whole blood as the source of total RNA. Sample: whole blood, taken in connection with sensitization to the hapten diphenylcyclopropenone (DPC). Receptors were obtained from a woman aged 30 to 39 with alopecia areata. Some clones in this sample may be carry-over from other donors' samples.

This clonotype occurred many times. This chain connects TRBV18 to TRBJ1-5, with a tentative D call TRBD1 (5 bases). There are 15 residues in the CDR3. V gave up 8 bases and J gave up 6 bases, with 20 bases separating them. Germline V gene lookup returns CDR1 KGHSH and CDR2 LQKENI. In DNA form, the CDR3 reads TGTGCCAGCAACGACGCTGGTCAGGGAGGTCAGCCCCAGCATTTT. It is translated as CASNDAGQGGQPQHF.

This clonotype appeared many times. This rearrangement joins TRBV5-1 to TRBJ1-5; TRBD1 matches 8 bases. Looked up from germline, CDR1 is SGHRS and CDR2 is YFSETQ. The CDR3 contains 14 residues. V trimming: 4 bases; J trimming: 2 bases; junction bases outside the gene matches: 2. In DNA, the CDR3 is TGCGCCAGCAGCCCGGGACAGGGCAATCAGCCCCAGCATTTT. Translation gives CASSPGQGNQPQHF.

The V call is TRBV28, the J call TRBJ2-5; 12 bases agree with TRBD2. This CDR3 region has 14 residues. In germline, CDR1 is MDHEN, CDR2 SYDVKM. V lost 8 bases to trimming and J lost 5 bases; unmatched junction nucleotides: 6. CDR3: CASALAGGLETQYF. In DNA, the CDR3 is TGTGCCAGCGCCCTAGCGGGGGGGCTGGAGACCCAGTACTTC.

The rearrangement uses TRBV7-2 and TRBJ1-2; 7 nucleotides agree with TRBD1. This CDR3 region has 14 residues. Unmatched junction bases numbered 1, after V lost 1 base and J lost 2 bases. Germline values: CDR1 SGHTA, CDR2 FQGNSA. CDR3 DNA sequence: TGTGCCAGCAGCTTAGAGACAGGGAACTATGGCTACACCTTC. It codes for CASSLETGNYGYTF.

This clonotype occurred a few times. The chain recombines TRBV20-1 with TRBJ1-1, with D maybe TRBD1 (6 bases). Germline loops: CDR1 DFQATT, CDR2 SNEGSKA (reference sequence). V dropped 3 bases and J dropped 11 bases, with 22 bases sitting between them. The CDR3 length is 14 residues. CDR3 region: CSARQGRLGREAFF. The CDR3 DNA is TGCAGTGCTAGGCAGGGGAGGCTGGGGAGGGAGGCTTTCTTT.

V gene TRBV11-1 combines with J gene TRBJ2-1, with D perhaps being TRBD1 or TRBD2 (5 bases each). CDR3 length equals 17 residues. V lost 1 base, J lost 7 bases, and 20 bases lay in between. Germline V gene sequence: CDR1 SGHAT, CDR2 FQDESV (reference sequence). The CDR3 DNA reads as TGTGCCAGCAGCTTAGACGGGGCTTCCAGGAGAGGTAATGAGCAGTTCTTC. Encoded protein: CASSLDGASRRGNEQFF.

In its sample, this clonotype was seen many times. This chain links TRBV21-1 with TRBJ2-3. TRBV21-1 is deemed a pseudogene. CDR3 size: 15 residues. The CDR3 DNA follows: TGTGCCAGCAGCAAATGGAACCCCAGACGAGATACGCAGTATTTT. It specifies CASSKWNPRRDTQYF.

The V call is TRBV5-8, the J call TRBJ2-1; tentative D call: TRBD2 (6 bases). CDR1 SGHTS and CDR2 YDEGEE come from the germline V gene. Trimming left V 1 base short and J 5 bases short, with 13 bases between. CDR3 length: 15 amino acids. Here the CDR3 DNA reads TGTGCCAGCAGCTTGTGGGGAGGAGGGCACAATGAGCAGTTCTTC. This gives the protein CASSLWGGGHNEQFF.

The table lists this clonotype with a few counts. The rearrangement links TRBV7-3 to TRBJ2-2; D remains unclear. Trimming left V 6 bases short and J 7 bases short, with 9 bases between. Germline CDR1 and CDR2: SGHTA and FQGTGA. The CDR3 runs to 12 residues. The CDR3 spells CASSNSDGELFF. In DNA form, the CDR3 reads TGTGCCAGCAGTAACAGCGACGGGGAGCTGTTTTTT.

This clonotype was seen only a few times. The chain has TRBV4-3 and TRBJ1-5; perhaps TRBD1 as D (5 bases). This CDR3 spans 13 amino acids. V dropped 4 bases and J dropped 8 bases, with 12 bases sitting between them. The germline V gene encodes CDR1 LGHNA and CDR2 YSLEER. This CDR3 is CASSRDRREPQHF. The CDR3 DNA follows: TGCGCCAGCAGCCGGGACCGTAGAGAGCCCCAGCATTTT.

This clonotype was picked up many times. The rearrangement links TRBV6-2 or TRBV6-3 to TRBJ1-1, with 8 bases lining up with TRBD1. Germline V gene lookup returns CDR1 MNHEY and CDR2 SVGEGT. V was clipped by 6 bases and J by 5 bases; unmatched bases: 5. There are 13 residues in the CDR3. The CDR3 sequence is CASSRQGRTEAFF. Here the CDR3 DNA reads TGTGCCAGCAGCCGACAGGGGAGAACTGAAGCTTTCTTT.

This clonotype was recorded a few times. The rearrangement joins TRBV7-2 to TRBJ1-1; the D gene is possibly TRBD1 (6 bases). CDR1 is SGHTA, CDR2 FQGNSA, per germline. The CDR3 consists of 15 residues. V gave up 3 bases and J gave up 5 bases, with 16 bases separating them. In nucleotides, the CDR3 is TGTGCCAGCAGCTTCGGGCAAGGGGGTCGGACTGAAGCTTTCTTT. Translation gives CASSFGQGGRTEAFF.

This clonotype was counted a few times. The J gene is TRBJ1-1, the V gene TRBV3-1; possibly TRBD1 for D (6 bases). The CDR3 runs to 16 residues. Germline V lookup: CDR1 LGHDT, CDR2 YNNKEL (reference sequence). Trimming removed 2 bases from V and 1 base from J, with 14 bases in between. The CDR3 DNA sequence: TGTGCCAGCAGCCAATTGGGGGCGAGAGCGAACACTGAAGCTTTCTTT. As protein: CASSQLGARANTEAFF.

This clonotype was detected a few times. J is TRBJ1-6 and V is TRBV30, with a weak D call TRBD1 (5 bases). The CDR3 spans 14 residues. The V gene lost 1 base and the J gene lost 9 bases, with 13 bases spanning the gap. Germline CDR1 and CDR2: GTSNPN and SVGIG (reference sequence). CDR3 amino acids: CAWSEAGNCSPLHF. The CDR3 coding sequence is TGTGCCTGGAGTGAAGCAGGGAATTGTTCACCCCTCCACTTT.

V and J are TRBV7-3 and TRBJ2-5, with D possibly called TRBD1 or TRBD2 (7 bases each). CDR3 length: 16 residues. V was pared by 6 bases and J by 5 bases, with 22 bases between. Germline V gene data show CDR1 as SGHTA and CDR2 as FQGTGA. The CDR3 coding sequence is TGTGCCAGCAGTATAGGGGCAGGGGGGGCCTTGGAGACCCAGTACTTC. Encoded protein: CASSIGAGGALETQYF.

The chain links TRBV5-6 to TRBJ2-7; TRBD2 agrees at 11 bases. The CDR3 has 15 amino acids. After removal of 1 base from V and 3 bases from J, the junction contained 3 bases not matched to a gene. Germline CDR1 is SGHDT and CDR2 is YYEEEE. CDR3 nucleotide sequence: TGTGCCAGCAGCTTGACTAGCGGGGGCCTCTACGAGCAGTACTTC. Its protein product is CASSLTSGGLYEQYF.

Only a few counts were recorded for this clonotype. The chain recombines TRBV4-1 with TRBJ2-7; D is perhaps TRBD1 (6 bases). The CDR3 has 13 residues. Germline V lookup: CDR1 MGHRA, CDR2 YSYEKL. Trimming stripped 4 bases from V and 1 base from J, with 8 bases between. DNA for the CDR3: TGCGCCAGCAGCCCGGACAGTTCCTACGAGCAGTACTTC. As protein: CASSPDSSYEQYF.

With regard to this clonotype: A junction end diverges from the germline sequence, so it may reflect a read error. The V and J genes are TRBV2 and TRBJ1-4; TRBD1 might be the D (6 bases). The CDR3 is 16 residues long. CDR1 is SNHLY, CDR2 FYNNEI, per germline. The CDR3 reads CANSEGERATNEKLFF. The CDR3 bases are TGTGCCAACAGTGAGGGGGAGAGGGCGACTAATGAAAAACTGTTTTTT.

This clonotype occurred many times. The chain employs TRBV4-1 and TRBJ1-1; no reliable D call. CDR3 length: 15 amino acids. Per germline, CDR1 MGHRA and CDR2 YSYEKL. V was clipped by 1 base and J by 0 bases, with 9 bases between them. CDR3 residues: CASSQVRLLNTEAFF. CDR3 coding DNA: TGCGCCAGCAGCCAAGTCAGACTCCTGAACACTGAAGCTTTCTTT.